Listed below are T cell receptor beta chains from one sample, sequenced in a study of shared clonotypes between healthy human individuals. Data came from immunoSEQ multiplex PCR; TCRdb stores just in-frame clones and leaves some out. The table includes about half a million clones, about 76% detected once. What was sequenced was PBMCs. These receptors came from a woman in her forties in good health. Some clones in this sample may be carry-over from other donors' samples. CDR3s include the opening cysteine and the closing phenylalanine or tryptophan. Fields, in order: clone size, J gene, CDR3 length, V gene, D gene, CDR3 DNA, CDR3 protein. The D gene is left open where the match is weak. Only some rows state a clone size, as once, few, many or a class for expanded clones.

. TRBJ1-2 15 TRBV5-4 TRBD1 TGTGCCAGCAGCGTAACGGGACAGGGGGCAGGTGGCTACACCTTC CASSVTGQGAGGYTF
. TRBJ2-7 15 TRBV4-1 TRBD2 TGCGCCAGCAGCCGATTAGCGGGAGGCGCGCACGAGCAGTACTTC CASSRLAGGAHEQYF
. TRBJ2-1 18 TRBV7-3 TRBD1 TGTGCCAGCAGTCAAGGAGACAGGGGAAAGGGGTTTTACAATGAGCAGTTCTTC CASSQGDRGKGFYNEQFF
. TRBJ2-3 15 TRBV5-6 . TGTGCCAGCAGCTTGGGAGGCGGTAGCACAGATACGCAGTATTTT CASSLGGGSTDTQYF
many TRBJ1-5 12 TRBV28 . TGTGCCAGCAGTTCCGGACAGCGGCCCCAGCATTTT CASSSGQRPQHF
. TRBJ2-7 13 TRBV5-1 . TGCGCCAGCAGCTTGGACACCAACTACGAGCAGTACTTC CASSLDTNYEQYF
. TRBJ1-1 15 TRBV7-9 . TGTGCCAGCAGCTTAGGCTTGGGCATGAACACTGAAGCTTTCTTT CASSLGLGMNTEAFF
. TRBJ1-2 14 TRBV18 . TGTGCCAGCTCACCTACCTCGGGGCGCTATGGCTACACCTTC CASSPTSGRYGYTF
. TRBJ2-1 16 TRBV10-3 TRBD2 TGTGCCATCGGTCTAGCGGGAGGGAAGGTGGACAATGAGCAGTTCTTC CAIGLAGGKVDNEQFF
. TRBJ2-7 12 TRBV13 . TGTGCCAGCAGCCTCTCGTCGGGCGAGCAGTACTTC CASSLSSGEQYF
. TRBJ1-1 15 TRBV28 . TGTGCCAGCAGTACATACGCGGACGGGAACACTGAAGCTTTCTTT CASSTYADGNTEAFF
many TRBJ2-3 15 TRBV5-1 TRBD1 TGCGCCAGCAGCACGGGACAGCTTAGCACAGATACGCAGTATTTT CASSTGQLSTDTQYF
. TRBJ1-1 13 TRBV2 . TGTGCCAGCAGTGACTGGGGGACCACTGAAGCTTTCTTT CASSDWGTTEAFF
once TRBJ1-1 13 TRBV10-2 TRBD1 TGCGCCAGCAGTCGGGACAGGGACACTGAAGCTTTCTTT CASSRDRDTEAFF
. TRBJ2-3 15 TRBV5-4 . TGTGCCAGCAGCTTGCACCGACAGGTCGGGGATACGCAGTATTTT CASSLHRQVGDTQYF
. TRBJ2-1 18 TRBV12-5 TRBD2 TGTGCTAGTGGTTTGCTACTGCCGACTAGCGGGACCTACAATGAGCAGTTCTTC CASGLLLPTSGTYNEQFF
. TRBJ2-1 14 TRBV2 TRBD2 TGTGCCAGCTCTAGCGGGAGGGCCACTAGCGAGCAGTTCTTC CASSSGRATSEQFF
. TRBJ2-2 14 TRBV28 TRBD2 TGTGCCAGCAGTTCTAGCGGGCGAACCGGGGAGCTGTTTTTT CASSSSGRTGELFF
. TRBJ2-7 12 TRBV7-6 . TGTGCCAGCAGCTCCTACAGGGACGAGCAGTACTTC CASSSYRDEQYF